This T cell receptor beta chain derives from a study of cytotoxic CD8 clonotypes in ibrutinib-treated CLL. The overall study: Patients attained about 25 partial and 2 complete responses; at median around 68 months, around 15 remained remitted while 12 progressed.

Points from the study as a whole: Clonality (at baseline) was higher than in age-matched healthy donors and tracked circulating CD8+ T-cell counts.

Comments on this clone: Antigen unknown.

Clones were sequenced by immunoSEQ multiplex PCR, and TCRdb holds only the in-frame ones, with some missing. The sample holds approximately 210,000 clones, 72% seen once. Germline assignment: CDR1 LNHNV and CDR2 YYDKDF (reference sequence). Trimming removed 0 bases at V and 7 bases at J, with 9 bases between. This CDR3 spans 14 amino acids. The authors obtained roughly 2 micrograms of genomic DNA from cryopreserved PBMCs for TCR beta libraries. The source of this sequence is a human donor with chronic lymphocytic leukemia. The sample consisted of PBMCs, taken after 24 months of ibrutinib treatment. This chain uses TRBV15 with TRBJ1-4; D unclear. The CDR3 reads CATSRDRGSEKLFF. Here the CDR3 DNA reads TGTGCCACCAGCAGAGACCGGGGTAGTGAAAAACTGTTTTTT.